Sequencing of this T cell receptor beta chain was carried out in a study of T cells in Graves' hyperthyroidism and ophthalmopathy. Study-level points and caveats: By a 13 V-J model, ophthalmopathy was set apart from stable hyperthyroidism.

This CDR3 region has 15 residues. Trimming removed 7 bases from V and 5 bases from J; junction bases left unmatched: 7. A note on this clonotype: Antigen specificity is unknown.

RNA transcripts yielded amplified TCR beta CDR3 regions. Carried out on the TCR CDR3, a first-round RT-PCR used the HTBI primer set. TCRdb re-called the multiplex PCR reads with MiXCR, one entry per CDR3 protein. The sample has more than 650,000 distinct CDR3 sequences, 13% to 15% seen once; the top ten hold about 10%. This chain connects TRBV12-3 or TRBV12-4 to TRBJ2-4, with TRBD2 matching over 11 bases. The material sequenced was blood. The sequence derives from a woman between 18 and 29 years old with Graves' hyperthyroidism. CDR3: CASNYWGLAENIQYF. The CDR3 DNA reads as TGTGCCAGCAACTACTGGGGACTAGCGGAAAACATTCAGTACTTC.